These T cell receptor beta chains were read from a single sample in a study of vaccination and CD4 T cells after COVID-19. Their specific antigens are unknown. TCRdb fed the PCR reads into MiXCR, producing one record per CDR3 protein. This sample carries roughly 14,000 distinct CDR3 sequences, around 48% of them seen once, and the ten largest clones take 14%. The source material was CD4+ T cells from blood, cultured in vitro. The receptors were sampled from a human donor who had recovered from COVID-19. The CDR3 runs from the conserved cysteine through the conserved F or W.

v_call	j_call	cdr3_length	cdr3_aa
TRBV11-2	TRBJ2-5	14	CASSLAGHGETQYF
TRBV4-1	TRBJ2-3	20	CASSQGWASGSASSTDTQYF
TRBV15	TRBJ1-5	14	CATSRGQGDQPQHF
TRBV27	TRBJ2-5	16	CASSPLRGTYQETQYF
TRBV20-1	TRBJ2-1	13	CSARRTGRYEQFF
TRBV27	TRBJ1-2	14	CASSLWAGRGGYTF
TRBV2	TRBJ1-1	12	CASSGGNTEAFF
TRBV6-2/TRBV6-3	TRBJ2-7	13	CASRGVGKGEQYF
TRBV5-1	TRBJ2-7	12	CASSLSTYEQYF
TRBV6-1	TRBJ1-5	14	CASSESIGMQPQHF
TRBV30	TRBJ1-2	14	CAWSVRQSGAGYTF
TRBV5-1	TRBJ1-5	14	CASSPGGGGQPQHF
TRBV19	TRBJ2-5	15	CASSITATREETQYF
TRBV4-1	TRBJ1-3	15	CASSQDPGSGNTVYF
TRBV19	TRBJ2-7	14	CASSSPTERNEQYF
TRBV14	TRBJ2-1	19	CASSQRPYLAGGPLGEQFF
TRBV7-2	TRBJ1-5	15	CASSLVGQTNQPQHF
TRBV7-2	TRBJ2-5	15	CASSSGGTAAVTQYF
TRBV6-1	TRBJ1-6	13	CASSALAGSPLHF
TRBV10-3	TRBJ1-5	14	CAISRGVSNQPQHF
TRBV20-1	TRBJ1-1	12	CSARSLRAEAFF
TRBV6-1	TRBJ2-7	17	CASSPRGGVAGLYEQYF
TRBV6-1	TRBJ2-1	13	CASSPGTVSEQFF
TRBV2	TRBJ1-1	14	CASTKTGMNTEAFF
TRBV7-2	TRBJ2-5	13	CASSLGTAQTQYF
TRBV7-2	TRBJ2-3	15	CASSLAQGRTDTQYF
TRBV6-5	TRBJ1-1	13	CASSYWGSSEAFF
TRBV11-3	TRBJ2-5	16	CASSGLGAGVGETQYF
TRBV6-1	TRBJ1-2	13	CASSKAGNYGYTF
TRBV7-9	TRBJ1-2	18	CASARAEGAGVTRYGYTF
TRBV28	TRBJ1-1	14	CASSLWAGNTEAFF
TRBV6-1	TRBJ2-3	18	CASSRTTRATASTDTQYF
TRBV7-9	TRBJ2-5	16	CASSSRAAVVQETQYF
TRBV5-1	TRBJ2-7	14	CASSLEWGTYEQYF
TRBV29-1	TRBJ2-4	15	CSVGRLAGRKNIQYF
TRBV6-1	TRBJ2-7	14	CASSQDSAVVEQYF
TRBV12-3/TRBV12-4	TRBJ1-5	13	CASAGTANQPQHF
TRBV15	TRBJ1-2	12	CATSRAGYGYTF
TRBV2	TRBJ2-1	15	CASSEQMGAVNEQFF
TRBV10-2	TRBJ2-7	16	CASSEYQARTTYEQYF
TRBV6-1	TRBJ2-7	15	CASSDPDRVSYEQYF